Each of the 28 T cell receptor beta chains below was sequenced from the same sample in a study of control samples from healthy donors and cancer patients. Profiling relied on immunoSEQ multiplex PCR, and the TCRdb table lists in-frame clones only, not all of them. Of roughly 130,000 clones listed, nearly 90% are singletons. Sequenced material: blood. Source of these receptors: a man aged 50-60 years in good health.

The J gene is TRBJ1-5, the V gene TRBV6-5, with D perhaps TRBD1 (5 bases). Trimming removed 8 bases at V and 7 bases at J, with 15 bases between. CDR1 and CDR2 (germline): MNHEY, SVGAGI. There are 13 residues in the CDR3. The CDR3 region has the DNA TGTGCCAGCCTATCCACTTGGGGCCAGCCCCAGCATTTT. Translated: CASLSTWGQPQHF.

The chain recombines TRBV28 with TRBJ1-1, with 9 bases matching TRBD1. In germline, CDR1 is MDHEN, CDR2 SYDVKM. This CDR3 has 14 residues. The V gene end was trimmed by 5 bases and the J gene end by 1 base; junction bases not matched to a gene: 2. The CDR3 reads CASSQGQGNTEAFF. In nucleotides, the CDR3 is TGTGCCAGCAGTCAGGGACAGGGGAACACTGAAGCTTTCTTT.

This chain uses TRBV6-5 with TRBJ2-6; perhaps TRBD1 as D (6 bases). Germline V CDR1 and CDR2: MNHEY, SVGAGI. This CDR3 is 15 amino acids long. V lost 6 bases, J lost 3 bases, and 12 bases lay in between. CDR3 bases: TGTGCCAGCAGCCAAACAGGGTATGGGGCCAACGTCCTGACTTTC. Its protein product is CASSQTGYGANVLTF.

V usage is TRBV28 and J usage is TRBJ1-5, with unresolved D. CDR3 length equals 12 residues. Germline V gene sequence: CDR1 MDHEN, CDR2 SYDVKM. V lost 7 bases and J lost 6, with 10 bases in between. The DNA of the CDR3 is TGTGCCAGCATGATTAGGCCTCAGCCCCAGCATTTT. This gives the protein CASMIRPQPQHF.

The chain employs TRBV10-1 and TRBJ1-1, with a tentative D call TRBD1 (6 bases). The CDR3 length is 16 residues. Germline CDR1 and CDR2: WNHNN and SYGVQD (reference sequence). Trimming pared 7 bases from V and 6 bases from J, leaving 24 bases between. As DNA, the CDR3 is TGCGCCAGCAACAACAGGGTTGGAGGGGCTTTGGCTGAAGCTTTCTTT. It is translated as CASNNRVGGALAEAFF.

The chain joins TRBV19 to TRBJ1-2, with D possibly being TRBD1 (5 bases). Germline assignment: CDR1 LNHDA and CDR2 SQIVND (reference sequence). This CDR3 region has 14 residues. Trimming took 6 bases from V and 3 from J, leaving 14 bases between them. The CDR3 nucleotides read TGTGCCAGTAGCCCCGAGGGGCGACACTATGGCTACACCTTC. Its protein is CASSPEGRHYGYTF.

The V and J genes are TRBV7-6 and TRBJ1-1; D unclear. V was shortened by 0 bases and J by 6 bases, with 14 bases between the two germline ends. The CDR3 has 15 residues. CDR1 and CDR2 (germline): SGHVS, FNYEAQ. The CDR3 spells CASSLAIGPAAEAFF. The CDR3 DNA is TGTGCCAGCAGCTTAGCGATCGGACCCGCGGCTGAAGCTTTCTTT.

This rearrangement joins TRBV30 to TRBJ2-5; the D is unclear. Trimming cost V 8 bases and J 5 bases, with 12 bases left between them. The CDR3 has 11 amino acids. The germline V gene has CDR1 GTSNPN and CDR2 SVGIG (reference sequence). CDR3 DNA: TGTGCCCAATCACGGCAGGAGACCCAGTACTTC. Amino acids: CAQSRQETQYF.

This clone was detected only once. This rearrangement joins TRBV9 to TRBJ1-3; 10 positions match TRBD1. Germline lookup yields CDR1 SGDLS and CDR2 YYNGEE. The CDR3 totals 16 residues. V lost 4 bases, J lost 0 bases, and 4 bases stayed unmatched. The CDR3 coding sequence is TGTGCCAGCAGCAGACAGGGGGCCTACTCTGGAAACACCATATATTTT. Translating it yields CASSRQGAYSGNTIYF.

The chain employs TRBV2 and TRBJ1-5; no firm D call. The CDR3 covers 13 residues. The germline CDR1 and CDR2 sequences are SNHLY and FYNNEI. V was cut by 7 bases and J by 4 bases, with 11 bases left in between. The CDR3 bases are TGTGCCAGCATAAGAGAGGAGAATCAGCCCCAGCATTTT. Translating gives CASIREENQPQHF.

This clone has a single count. In this CDR3 the conserved last residue, phenylalanine or tryptophan, is missing, so a read error is likely. The rearrangement uses TRBV28 and TRBJ1-5; TRBD1 is a possible D gene (5 bases). The germline V gene encodes CDR1 MDHEN and CDR2 SYDVKM. The V and J ends lost 7 bases and 2 bases respectively, with 15 bases between them. This CDR3 spans 15 amino acids. The CDR3 DNA follows: TGTGCCAGCACACGATCAGGGATGGGCAATCAGCCCCAGCATCTT. Its translation is CASTRSGMGNQPQHL.

The chain carries TRBV5-8 and TRBJ2-3; 8 bases match TRBD2. Trimming took 0 bases from V and 4 from J; bases not matched to a gene: 10. The germline V gene has CDR1 SGHTS and CDR2 YDEGEE. The CDR3 totals 17 residues. DNA for the CDR3: TGTGCCAGCAGCTTGGAACCCCCGGGACTAGGCCCAGATACGCAGTATTTT. It yields the protein CASSLEPPGLGPDTQYF.

V and J are TRBV4-1 and TRBJ1-6; a weak D match, TRBD1 (6 bases). Germline V gives CDR1 MGHRA, CDR2 YSYEKL. V was clipped by 1 base and J by 11 bases, with 9 bases between them. The CDR3 consists of 13 residues. This chain's CDR3 is CASSQGRGAPLHF. The CDR3 DNA reads as TGCGCCAGCAGCCAAGGCAGGGGTGCACCCCTCCACTTT.

The chain employs TRBV5-6 and TRBJ2-3; D gene ambiguous. The V and J ends lost 4 bases and 2 bases respectively, with 14 bases between them. The CDR3 is 15 amino acids. Looked up from germline, CDR1 is SGHDT and CDR2 is YYEEEE. The CDR3 sequence: CASSAFYVSTDTQYF. CDR3 bases: TGTGCCAGCAGCGCCTTTTATGTTTCCACAGATACGCAGTATTTT. Supplemented by reference TRBV5-6 and TRBJ2-3, the full variable domain reads DAGVTQSPTHLIKTRGQQVTLRCSPKSGHDTVSWYQQALGQGPQFIFQYYEEEERQRGNFPDRFSGHQFPNYSSELNVNALLLGDSALYLCASSAFYVSTDTQYFGPGTRLTVL.

This sequence joins TRBV29-1 and TRBJ2-3; D is uncertain. The germline CDR1 and CDR2 sequences are SQVTM and ANQGSEA. The V end was cut by 7 bases, the J end by 1 base, with 15 bases between. CDR3 length equals 14 residues. The DNA of the CDR3 is TGCAGCGGGAGACCTGGTAGGGGCACAGATACGCAGTATTTT. Its protein is CSGRPGRGTDTQYF.

This rearrangement joins TRBV7-6 to TRBJ2-1, with 10 bases aligning to TRBD1. The length of the CDR3 is 18 residues. Germline CDR1 is SGHVS and CDR2 is FNYEAQ. J gave up 7 bases and V 1 base, and 13 bases lay outside the gene matches. The CDR3 nucleotides read TGTGCCAGCAGCTTAGACCTTCCGGGACAGGGGAGGAGGAATGAGCAGTTCTTC. Translating it yields CASSLDLPGQGRRNEQFF. Complete variable domain (other parts from reference TRBV7-6 and TRBJ2-1): GAGVSQSPRYKVTKRGQDVALRCDPISGHVSLYWYRQALGQGPEFLTYFNYEAQQDKSGLPNDRFSAERPEGSISTLTIQRTEQRDSAMYRCASSLDLPGQGRRNEQFFGPGTRLTVL.

This clone was seen once. This chain connects TRBV5-5 to TRBJ2-2, with TRBD2 matching 7 bases. The ends lost 1 base at V and 7 bases at J; junction bases unmatched: 7. Germline CDR1 SGHKS, CDR2 YYEKEE (reference sequence). This CDR3 spans 15 amino acids. The CDR3 sequence: CASSLNPSGIGELFF. The CDR3 DNA reads TGTGCCAGCAGCTTGAACCCTAGCGGAATCGGGGAGCTGTTTTTT.

The chain combines TRBV6-5 with TRBJ1-1, with 7 bases identical to TRBD1. The CDR3 extends over 15 amino acids. Germline assignment: CDR1 MNHEY and CDR2 SVGAGI. V was clipped by 6 bases and J by 6 bases; unmatched bases: 13. The CDR3 coding sequence is TGTGCCAGCAGAATTCGACAGGGCGCTAACTCTGAAGCTTTCTTT. Translating it yields CASRIRQGANSEAFF.

This chain connects TRBV3-1 (or the pseudogene TRBV3-2) to TRBJ1-2; no firm D call. V was pared by 3 bases and J by 4 bases, with 15 bases between. The CDR3 is made up of 15 amino acids. Germline loops: CDR1 LGHDT, CDR2 YNNKEL (reference sequence). This CDR3 reads CASSQNSRDPYGYTF. CDR3 bases: TGTGCCAGCAGCCAGAACAGTCGCGATCCCTATGGCTACACCTTC.

The chain joins TRBV28 to TRBJ2-7, with D tentatively TRBD2 (5 bases). Germline CDR1 reads MDHEN; CDR2 reads SYDVKM. The CDR3 totals 14 residues. Deletions cut 6 bases from V and 5 bases from J, with 17 bases between. CDR3 amino acids: CASSQLPSPHEQYF. The CDR3 DNA reads TGTGCCAGCAGCCAGCTACCTAGCCCCCACGAGCAGTACTTC.

The V and J genes are TRBV6-1 and TRBJ1-3; TRBD1 might be the D (6 bases). CDR3 length: 20 residues. Per the germline V gene, CDR1 is MNHNS and CDR2 is SASEGT. V gave up 2 bases and J gave up 2 bases, with 25 bases separating them. This CDR3 reads CASSETNFGTGTGPGNTIYF. The CDR3 nucleotides read TGTGCCAGCAGTGAAACGAATTTTGGTACAGGGACGGGACCTGGAAACACCATATATTTT.

The CDR3 nucleotides are TGTGCCAGCAGTTCCCCCGGAGAGGAAAAACTGTTTTTT. Residues: CASSSPGEEKLFF. The chain has TRBV28 and TRBJ1-4; D is undetermined. V shed 4 bases and J shed 8 bases, with 11 bases lying between them. This CDR3 has 13 amino acids. The germline CDR1 and CDR2 sequences are MDHEN and SYDVKM.

The CDR3 here is CASSLQALLGGETQYF. CDR3 coding DNA: TGTGCCAGCAGCTTACAGGCACTTTTGGGGGGAGAGACCCAGTACTTC. J is TRBJ2-5 and V is TRBV7-2; D is perhaps TRBD2 (6 bases). There are 16 residues in the CDR3. Germline assignment: CDR1 SGHTA and CDR2 FQGNSA. V was trimmed by 2 bases and J by 4 bases, leaving 17 bases between them.

The sample holds one count of this clone. This chain links TRBV2 with TRBJ2-6, with D possibly being TRBD1 (6 bases). V gave up 4 bases and J gave up 2 bases, with 9 bases separating them. The V gene's germline CDR1 is SNHLY and CDR2 FYNNEI. This CDR3 comprises 15 residues. The CDR3 nucleotides read TGTGCCAGCAGTGCGGACAGTGCTGGGGCCAACGTCCTGACTTTC. It yields the protein CASSADSAGANVLTF.

The rearrangement joins TRBV6-1 to TRBJ2-6, with D tentatively TRBD1 or TRBD2 (5 bases each). The CDR3 sequence is 19 residues long. CDR1 is MNHNS, CDR2 SASEGT, per germline. V was cut by 2 bases and J by 0 bases, with 17 bases left in between. This chain's CDR3 is CASSEQGALFFSGANVLTF. The CDR3 coding sequence is TGTGCCAGCAGTGAACAGGGAGCCCTCTTTTTCTCTGGGGCCAACGTCCTGACTTTC.

The chain links TRBV11-2 to TRBJ1-3; D remains unclear. Germline CDR1 is SGHAT and CDR2 is FQNNGV. Between the trimmed V and J ends, which lost 2 bases and 0 bases, there was a span of 8 bases. The length of the CDR3 is 15 residues. CDR3 nucleotides: TGTGCCAGCAGCTTACAGATAGGCTCTGGAAACACCATATATTTT. This codes for CASSLQIGSGNTIYF.

This chain links TRBV28 with TRBJ2-7; 7 nucleotides line up with TRBD1. V dropped 4 bases and J dropped 1; count of bases not matched to a gene: 7. CDR1 and CDR2 from the germline V gene are MDHEN and SYDVKM. This CDR3 comprises 15 residues. In DNA, the CDR3 is TGTGCCAGCAGTTCGACAGGGACCGGATCCTACGAGCAGTACTTC. Translating it yields CASSSTGTGSYEQYF.

This clone appeared a single time. The chain links TRBV7-6 to TRBJ2-1, with TRBD2 identical over 8 bases. CDR3 length equals 15 residues. The germline CDR1 and CDR2 sequences are SGHVS and FNYEAQ. J gave up 2 bases and V 5 bases, and 5 bases lay outside the gene matches. This chain's CDR3 is CASSHGGGPYNEQFF. The CDR3 nucleotides read TGTGCCAGCAGCCACGGGGGGGGCCCCTACAATGAGCAGTTCTTC. Filled out from reference TRBV7-6 and TRBJ2-1, the complete variable domain reads GAGVSQSPRYKVTKRGQDVALRCDPISGHVSLYWYRQALGQGPEFLTYFNYEAQQDKSGLPNDRFSAERPEGSISTLTIQRTEQRDSAMYRCASSHGGGPYNEQFFGPGTRLTVL.